These T cell receptor beta chains were read from a single sample in a study of T-cell memory formation after mild COVID-19. TCRdb reanalysed the 5' RACE reads using MiXCR and keeps one entry per CDR3 protein. The profile covers tens of thousands of distinct CDR3 sequences, with about an eighth appearing a single time and roughly a quarter taken by the ten largest. Sequencing input: PBMCs or a T cell subset sorted from them (not recorded which). The receptors come from an adult woman who had mild COVID-19 (a few samples of this study predate the infection). Cell type and time point are not known. Both conserved end residues are part of each CDR3. A D gene is named only where the DNA matches it firmly. The size field is filled for only some rows; it gives once, few, many or a size class.

j_gene,v_gene,abundance,d_gene,CDR3nt,CDR3aa
TRBJ2-3,TRBV27,-,-,TGTGCCAGCAGTTTCACTGGAGGCTCTTTAATCACAGATACGCAGTATTTT,CASSFTGGSLITDTQYF
TRBJ2-7,TRBV4-3,-,TRBD2,TGCGCCAGCAGCCAAAGAGAAGGACTAGCGGGAGTGCACGAGCAGTACTTC,CASSQREGLAGVHEQYF
TRBJ2-1,TRBV25-1,-,TRBD2,TGTGCCAGCAGCTGGACTAGCGCCTACAATGAGCAGTTCTTC,CASSWTSAYNEQFF
TRBJ1-3,TRBV7-6,few,TRBD1,TGTGCCAGCAGCTTAGACGACAGGGCTGGAAACACCATATATTTT,CASSLDDRAGNTIYF
TRBJ2-1,TRBV9,few,TRBD2,TGTGCCAGCAGCGCCTCCGGGACTAGCAACAATGAGCAGTTCTTC,CASSASGTSNNEQFF
TRBJ1-4,TRBV4-3,many,-,TGCGCCAGCAGCCAAGAGGTCCCCCAGGCTGGGGAAAAACTGTTTTTT,CASSQEVPQAGEKLFF
TRBJ1-5,TRBV12-3/TRBV12-4,-,-,TGTGCCAGCAGCCCATCCAGAGTCGGGCCCCAGCATTTT,CASSPSRVGPQHF
TRBJ2-1,TRBV4-1,many,-,TGCGCCAGCAGCCCTACTGACCTTGTCTACAATGAGCAGTTCTTC,CASSPTDLVYNEQFF
TRBJ2-5,TRBV30,few,-,TGTGCCTCCGCCCCGAGTTGGGGAGAGACCCAGTACTTC,CASAPSWGETQYF
TRBJ1-1,TRBV7-9,-,-,TGTGCCAGCAGGGAGCTCCTAGATCAGACTGAAGCTTTCTTT,CASRELLDQTEAFF
TRBJ2-1,TRBV25-1,few,-,TGTGCCAGCAGTGTTGGGGCCAACAATGAGCAGTTCTTC,CASSVGANNEQFF
TRBJ2-1,TRBV30,-,-,TGTGCCTGCTTAGTCCTAGGACGCTCCTACAATGAGCAGTTCTTC,CACLVLGRSYNEQFF
TRBJ2-7,TRBV5-5,-,-,TGTGCCAGCAGCTTGTCATGGGGTTACCCCTACGAGCAGTACTTC,CASSLSWGYPYEQYF
TRBJ1-1,TRBV7-6,-,-,TGTGCCAGCAGCGGAGGGTCCTACACTGAAGCTTTCTTT,CASSGGSYTEAFF
TRBJ1-2,TRBV5-1,few,-,TGCGCCAGCAGCTTGGGAGAGGGGCACTATGGCTACACCTTC,CASSLGEGHYGYTF
TRBJ2-1,TRBV7-6,many,-,TGTGCCAGCAGCTTAGACCCCAACAATGAGCAGTTCTTC,CASSLDPNNEQFF
TRBJ2-5,TRBV4-3,few,-,TGCGCCAGCAGCCAAGGGACCCCTCTAGCGGAGACCCAGTACTTC,CASSQGTPLAETQYF
TRBJ1-2,TRBV12-3/TRBV12-4,few,-,TGTGCCAGCAGTTTACAGCGACCATCTCCTTATGGCTACACCTTC,CASSLQRPSPYGYTF
TRBJ2-3,TRBV20-1,-,-,TGCAGTGCAACAGGCGTATGGAGCAGCACAGATACGCAGTATTTT,CSATGVWSSTDTQYF
TRBJ1-2,TRBV9,few,-,TGTGCCAGCAGCGTAGACGTAGCCGACTATGGCTACACCTTC,CASSVDVADYGYTF
TRBJ2-1,TRBV24-1,-,TRBD2,TGTGCCACCAGTGATTTGACTAGCGGGGGGGTTCAGGAGCAGTTCTTC,CATSDLTSGGVQEQFF
TRBJ2-7,TRBV3-1,few,-,TGTGCCAGCAGCCAAGATATCAGCCCCTCCTACGAGCAGTACTTC,CASSQDISPSYEQYF
TRBJ2-3,TRBV20-1,-,-,TGCAGTGCCCCTCGGGGCAGGGTTTTCACAGATACGCAGTATTTT,CSAPRGRVFTDTQYF
TRBJ1-6,TRBV5-6,-,TRBD1,TGTGCCAGCAGCTGGGGGACAGGGGCGCCCCTCCACTTT,CASSWGTGAPLHF
TRBJ2-1,TRBV12-3/TRBV12-4,few,-,TGTGCCAGCAGTCTCAGGACTGGGTACAATGAGCAGTTCTTC,CASSLRTGYNEQFF
TRBJ2-3,TRBV6-4,few,-,TGTGCCAGCAGTGACTCAGCGGGTAGCACAGATACGCAGTATTTT,CASSDSAGSTDTQYF
TRBJ1-5,TRBV7-2,-,TRBD1,TGTGCCAGCAGCCCGTACCGGGACAGGGGTAATCAGCCCCAGCATTTT,CASSPYRDRGNQPQHF
TRBJ2-2,TRBV7-6,-,TRBD1,TGTGCCAGCAGCACCCAGGGGGCCGGGGAGCTGTTTTTT,CASSTQGAGELFF
TRBJ1-1,TRBV29-1,-,-,TGCAGCGCCTTTATCCAGGGAGGAGCTTTCTTT,CSAFIQGGAFF
TRBJ2-3,TRBV7-6,-,-,TGTGCCAGCAGCTATCAAAGGGATCCCACAGATACGCAGTATTTT,CASSYQRDPTDTQYF
TRBJ2-1,TRBV5-1,-,TRBD1,TGCGCCAGCAGCTTTGAGGGGGCGAGCTCCTACAATGAGCAGTTCTTC,CASSFEGASSYNEQFF
TRBJ2-7,TRBV5-1,few,TRBD1,TGCGCCAGCAGCCCCGGGACAGAATCCTACGAGCAGTACTTC,CASSPGTESYEQYF
TRBJ2-5,TRBV5-1,few,-,TGCGCCAGCAGCTTGGCCTATGTAGAAGAGACCCAGTACTTC,CASSLAYVEETQYF
TRBJ2-3,TRBV29-1,many,-,TGCAGCGTTGAAGGGGTGTGGGCAGATACGCAGTATTTT,CSVEGVWADTQYF
TRBJ2-3,TRBV10-3,many,-,TGTGCCATCACCTCATCGAAAACCAGAGATACGCAGTATTTT,CAITSSKTRDTQYF